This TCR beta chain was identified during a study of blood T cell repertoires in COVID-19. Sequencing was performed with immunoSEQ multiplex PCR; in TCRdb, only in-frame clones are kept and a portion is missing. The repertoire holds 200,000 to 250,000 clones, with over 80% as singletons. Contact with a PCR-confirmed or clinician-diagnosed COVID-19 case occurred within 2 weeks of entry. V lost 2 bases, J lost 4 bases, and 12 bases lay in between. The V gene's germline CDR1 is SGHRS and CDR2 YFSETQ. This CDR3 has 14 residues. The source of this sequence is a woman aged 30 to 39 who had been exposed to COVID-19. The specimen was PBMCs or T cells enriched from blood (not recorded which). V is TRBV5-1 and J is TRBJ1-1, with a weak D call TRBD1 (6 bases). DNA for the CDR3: TGCGCCAGCAGCTTCTCAGGGGTCGGCACTGAAGCTTTCTTT. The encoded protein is CASSFSGVGTEAFF.